The present T cell receptor (beta chain) was sequenced within a study of post-analysis software for immune sequencing data. Study summary: In terms of disease course, relapsing-remitting, secondary progressive and progressive-relapsing multiple sclerosis were included. Findings and limits, study-wide: Multiple sclerosis was associated with a significant reduction in normalized Chao1 diversity relative to controls. The five TRBV segments detected at higher frequency in patients than in controls included TRBV5-6, TRBV5-1 and TRBV20-1.

Built from TCR beta cDNA, the libraries had unique molecular identifiers in them. Researchers reported roughly 0.5 million cDNA molecules coming from roughly 1 to 10 million T cells. Each CDR3 protein is one row after TCRdb ran MiXCR on the PCR reads. The sample gives a few hundred thousand distinct CDR3 sequences, around 33% of which show up once; 13% is in the top ten. Trimming shortened V by 6 bases and J by 3 bases, and 18 bases separated the two germline ends. This CDR3 region has 16 residues. The germline V gene encodes CDR1 SNHLY and CDR2 FYNNEI. In regard to this clonotype: The antigen is unknown.

The clonotype was recovered from a girl between 10 and 17 years old with multiple sclerosis. Sequencing used blood. The V gene is TRBV2, the J gene TRBJ2-4; unclear D gene. DNA for the CDR3: TGTGCCAGCAGGAGCGCCCTTACAGAGAGCAAAAACATTCAGTACTTC. It is translated as CASRSALTESKNIQYF.